This is a list of T cell receptor beta chains from one sample in a study of T cell responses to AZD1222 COVID-19 vaccine. Libraries were prepared by immunoSEQ multiplex PCR; TCRdb keeps only in-frame clonotypes and omits some of them. The table lists 180,000 or so clones, roughly 92% of them singletons. The source material was peripheral blood, sampled on day 0 of AZD1222 vaccination. The receptors derive from an adult in good health. Both conserved end residues are part of each CDR3. D genes are given only for firm matches. Size tells how often a clone was seen (once, few, many) or the class of an expanded clone, and some rows leave it out.

abundance: .
d_gene: .
v_gene: TRBV12-3/TRBV12-4
j_gene: TRBJ1-6
CDR3aa: CASSFRLAQPLHF
CDR3nt: TGTGCCAGCAGTTTTCGACTGGCCCAACCCCTCCACTTT

abundance: .
d_gene: .
v_gene: TRBV28
j_gene: TRBJ2-1
CDR3aa: CASSSRWTNRGRSSYNEQFF
CDR3nt: TGTGCCAGCAGTTCCCGCTGGACTAACAGAGGTAGGAGCTCCTACAATGAGCAGTTCTTC

abundance: few
d_gene: TRBD1
v_gene: TRBV3-1/TRBV3-2
j_gene: TRBJ2-2
CDR3aa: CASSQDWGQRTGELFF
CDR3nt: TGTGCCAGCAGCCAAGATTGGGGACAGAGAACCGGGGAGCTGTTTTTT

abundance: .
d_gene: .
v_gene: TRBV9
j_gene: TRBJ2-7
CDR3aa: CASSVAAAPLTYEQYF
CDR3nt: TGTGCCAGCAGCGTAGCGGCGGCCCCACTCACCTACGAGCAGTACTTC

abundance: .
d_gene: .
v_gene: TRBV28
j_gene: TRBJ1-5
CDR3aa: CASSRTSGTWLNQPQHF
CDR3nt: TGTGCCAGCAGTCGAACTTCCGGGACCTGGCTTAATCAGCCCCAGCATTTT

abundance: .
d_gene: .
v_gene: TRBV21-1
j_gene: TRBJ2-3
CDR3aa: CASRIRGSADTQYF
CDR3nt: TGTGCCAGCAGAATCAGGGGCTCCGCAGATACGCAGTATTTT

abundance: .
d_gene: .
v_gene: TRBV7-2
j_gene: TRBJ2-1
CDR3aa: CASRRPSYNEQFF
CDR3nt: TGTGCCAGCAGACGACCGAGCTACAATGAGCAGTTCTTC

abundance: .
d_gene: .
v_gene: TRBV28
j_gene: TRBJ2-3
CDR3aa: CASSLGGTDTQYF
CDR3nt: TGTGCCAGCAGTTTAGGGGGCACAGATACGCAGTATTTT

abundance: .
d_gene: .
v_gene: TRBV18
j_gene: TRBJ1-1
CDR3aa: CASSPLGNTEAFF
CDR3nt: TGTGCCAGCTCACCTTTGGGGAACACTGAAGCTTTCTTT

abundance: .
d_gene: .
v_gene: TRBV10-3
j_gene: TRBJ1-1
CDR3aa: CAISEWTKSNTEAFF
CDR3nt: TGTGCCATCAGTGAATGGACCAAGTCGAACACTGAAGCTTTCTTT

abundance: .
d_gene: TRBD2
v_gene: TRBV6-5
j_gene: TRBJ2-2
CDR3aa: CASPRGGRTGELFF
CDR3nt: TGTGCCAGCCCCCGGGGAGGGAGGACCGGGGAGCTGTTTTTT

abundance: once
d_gene: TRBD2
v_gene: TRBV6-5
j_gene: TRBJ2-5
CDR3aa: CASGPGRRQETQYF
CDR3nt: TGTGCCAGCGGGCCCGGGAGGAGACAAGAGACCCAGTACTTC

abundance: .
d_gene: .
v_gene: TRBV27
j_gene: TRBJ1-1
CDR3aa: CASRGAGSNTEAFF
CDR3nt: TGTGCCAGCCGGGGCGCGGGGAGCAACACTGAAGCTTTCTTT

abundance: few
d_gene: TRBD2
v_gene: TRBV6-4
j_gene: TRBJ2-1
CDR3aa: CASSRTSGSVDEQFF
CDR3nt: TGTGCCAGCAGTCGGACTAGCGGGAGTGTCGATGAGCAGTTCTTC

abundance: .
d_gene: .
v_gene: TRBV7-9
j_gene: TRBJ1-3
CDR3aa: CASKVAGNTIYF
CDR3nt: TGTGCCAGCAAGGTGGCCGGAAACACCATATATTTT